These 11 T cell receptor beta chains share one sample of origin, sequenced in a study of tumor and adjacent non-tumor tissue in lung cancer. TCRbeta libraries were built with three rounds of nested PCR, modified from ARM-PCR. TCRdb used MiXCR to reprocess the multiplex PCR reads, holding one entry per CDR3 protein. The data contain more than 60,000 distinct CDR3 sequences, more than 65% of them seen just once; the ten biggest clones take up 35% to 55%. No cell sorting was done before RNA was extracted from the tissue. More than 3 cm separated this lung sample from the edge of the tumor. The sequencing input was distant non-tumor lung tissue. The receptors derive from a man between 60 and 75 years old with non-small cell lung cancer.

V is TRBV6-1 and J is TRBJ2-3; D gene ambiguous. Germline assignment: CDR1 MNHNS and CDR2 SASEGT. CDR3 size: 16 residues. The V and J ends lost 6 bases and 2 bases respectively, with 18 bases between them. CDR3 DNA: TGTGCCAGCAGCGAACAAAGTCCCTCACCCACAGATACGCAGTATTTT. Its protein product is CASSEQSPSPTDTQYF.

Note on this clonotype: Because it lacks the conserved phenylalanine or tryptophan at the end, this CDR3 is likely a read error. The DNA is left out, because the CDR3 cannot be placed on it with certainty; the CDR3 is given as TCRdb lists it. The J gene is TRBJ2-7, the V gene TRBV29-1; no check of the table's D call, TRBD1, against the DNA was made. CDR1 and CDR2 (germline): SQVTM, ANQGSEA. The CDR3 totals 11 residues, both ends included. This chain's CDR3 is CSVARSGEQYS.

This clonotype came up many times. This chain uses TRBV7-9 with TRBJ2-1, with D uncertain. CDR3 length equals 10 residues. Trimming cost V 7 bases and J 5 bases, with 3 bases left between them. Germline CDR1 reads SEHNR; CDR2 reads FQNEAQ (reference sequence). CDR3 sequence (DNA): TGTGCCAGCACTAACAATGAGCAGTTCTTC. Translated, it gives CASTNNEQFF.

Worth noting for this clonotype: A read error is likely, as this CDR3 ends without the conserved phenylalanine or tryptophan. No DNA is shown, since the ends of the CDR3 on it are uncertain; the CDR3 is the one TCRdb lists. The chain couples TRBV5-6 to TRBJ2-7; the table names TRBD1, a call not compared with the DNA. Germline V gives CDR1 SGHDT, CDR2 YYEEEE. The CDR3 totals 15 residues, both ends included. CDR3 in amino acids: CASSAGQGNFYEHYY.

Turning to this clonotype: Germline and junction disagree at one end, which may indicate a read error. The rearrangement links TRBV11-1 to TRBJ2-5; no firm D call. Germline assignment: CDR1 SGHAT and CDR2 FQDESV (reference sequence). This CDR3 comprises 14 residues. The CDR3 region has the DNA TGTGCAAGCAACAAAGACACGTACCATGAGACCTACTACTTC. This gives the protein CASNKDTYHETYYF.

In this sample, this clonotype turned up once. At one end, the junction sequence differs from germline, possibly due to a read error. The chain uses TRBV20-1 and TRBJ2-4; D call uncertain. Germline values: CDR1 DFQATT, CDR2 SNEGSKA (reference sequence). The CDR3 is 12 residues long. The CDR3 DNA is TGCAGTGTTAGAGGCCGGGAAAACATTCAGTACTTC. It encodes CSVRGRENIQYF.

For this clonotype: At one end, the junction sequence differs from germline, possibly due to a read error. The rearrangement links TRBV11-3 to TRBJ2-3, with D maybe TRBD2 (6 bases). The CDR3 loop spans 14 amino acids. The germline CDR1 and CDR2 sequences are SGHNT and YENEEA. The CDR3 protein is CARSSPRRDKTQYF. The CDR3 region has the DNA TGTGCCAGGAGCTCACCGAGGCGGGATAAGACGCAGTATTTT.

In regard to this clonotype: An end of the junction does not agree with germline; a read error may underlie this. The chain uses TRBV6-1 and TRBJ2-1; D remains unclear. The CDR3 spans 13 residues. Germline V gene lookup returns CDR1 MNHNS and CDR2 SASEGT. CDR3 sequence: CASSDYGYNKQFF. The CDR3 bases are TGTGCCAGCAGTGACTACGGCTACAATAAGCAATTCTTC.

As concerns this clonotype: One end of the junction does not line up with germline, which may come from a read error. V and J are TRBV5-6 and TRBJ2-7; 7 bases align to TRBD1. The CDR3 spans 16 residues. CDR1 is SGHDT and CDR2 is YYEEEE in the germline V gene. The CDR3: CASSSQGQLISYEQYF. The CDR3 nucleotides are TGTGCCAGCAGCTCCCAGGGACAGCTCATCTCCTATGAGCAGTACTTC.

With regard to this clonotype: A read error may be the cause here, since a much bigger clone is one base away. V gene TRBV5-1 combines with J gene TRBJ1-1; a possible D gene is TRBD1 (5 bases). V was shortened by 5 bases and J by 1 base, with 12 bases between the two germline ends. Looked up from germline, CDR1 is SGHRS and CDR2 is YFSETQ. The CDR3 is made up of 14 amino acids. CDR3 sequence reads: CASRFRDQNTEAFF. Here the CDR3 DNA reads TGCGCCAGCAGATTCCGGGACCAGAACACTGAAGCTTTCTTT.

About this clonotype itself: Since the CDR3 does not end with the conserved phenylalanine or tryptophan, this likely comes from a read error. The chain links TRBV12-3 or TRBV12-4 to TRBJ1-2; D may be TRBD1 (6 bases). This CDR3 has 15 amino acids. The CDR3 spells CASDTGAFTNCGYTI. The CDR3 region has the DNA TGCGCCTCCGATACGGGGGCCTTTACTAACTGTGGCTACACCATC.